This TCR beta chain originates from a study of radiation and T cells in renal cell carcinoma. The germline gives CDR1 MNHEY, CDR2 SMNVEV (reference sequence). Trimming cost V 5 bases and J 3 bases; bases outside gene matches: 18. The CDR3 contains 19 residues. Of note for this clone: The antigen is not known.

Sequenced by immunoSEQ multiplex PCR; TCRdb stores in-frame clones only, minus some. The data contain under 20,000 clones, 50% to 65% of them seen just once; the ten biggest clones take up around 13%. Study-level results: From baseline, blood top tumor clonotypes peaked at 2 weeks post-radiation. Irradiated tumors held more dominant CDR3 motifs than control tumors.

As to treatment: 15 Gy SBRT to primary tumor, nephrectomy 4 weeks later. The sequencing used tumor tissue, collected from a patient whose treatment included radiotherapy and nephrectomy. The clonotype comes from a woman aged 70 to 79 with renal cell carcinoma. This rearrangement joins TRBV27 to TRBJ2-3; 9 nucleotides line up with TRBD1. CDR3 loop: CASSPLTGGTSPSTDTQYF. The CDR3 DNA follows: TGTGCCAGCAGTCCGCTTACAGGGGGCACAAGCCCCTCTACAGATACGCAGTATTTT.